A single count supports the clone carrying this T cell receptor beta chain. This specimen belongs to a study of blood T cell repertoires in COVID-19. V gave up 2 bases and J gave up 2 bases; unmatched junction bases: 3. The germline V gene has CDR1 SGHTS and CDR2 YDEGEE. The CDR3 length is 15 residues. Assay used: immunoSEQ multiplex PCR; TCRdb lists only in-frame clones, some missing. The data show 250,000 to 350,000 clones, 90% seen once. The chain employs TRBV5-8 and TRBJ2-3, with TRBD2 matching 9 bases. Input material: PBMCs or T cells enriched from blood (not recorded which). The receptor comes from a man between 60 and 75 years old who had recovered from COVID-19. CDR3: CASSFLAGVTDTQYF. CDR3 in DNA: TGTGCCAGCAGCTTCTTAGCGGGAGTCACAGATACGCAGTATTTT.